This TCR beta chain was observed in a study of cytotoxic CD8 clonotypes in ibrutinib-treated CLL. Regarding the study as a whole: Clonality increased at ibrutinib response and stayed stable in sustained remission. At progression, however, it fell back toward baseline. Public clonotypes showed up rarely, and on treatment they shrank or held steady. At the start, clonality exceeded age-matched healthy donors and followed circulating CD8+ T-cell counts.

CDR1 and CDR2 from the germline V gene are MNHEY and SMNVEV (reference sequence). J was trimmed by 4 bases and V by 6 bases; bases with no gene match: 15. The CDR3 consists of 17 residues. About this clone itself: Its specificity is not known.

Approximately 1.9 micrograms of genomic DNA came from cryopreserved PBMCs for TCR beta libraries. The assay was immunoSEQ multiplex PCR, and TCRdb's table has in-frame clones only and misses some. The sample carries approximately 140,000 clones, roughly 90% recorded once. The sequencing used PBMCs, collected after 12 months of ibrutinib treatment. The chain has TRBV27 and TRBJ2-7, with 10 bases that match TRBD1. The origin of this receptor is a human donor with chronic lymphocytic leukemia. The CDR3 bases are TGTGCCAGCAGCTTGAGACAGGGGGCACCGTCTGCTTACGAGCAGTACTTC. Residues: CASSLRQGAPSAYEQYF.